In its sample, the clone carrying this TCR beta chain was seen many times. What it recognizes is unknown. This record belongs to a study of T cells after yellow fever vaccination. V lost 10 bases and J 6 bases, leaving 17 bases between the germline ends. Germline V gene lookup returns CDR1 MNHEY and CDR2 SVGAGI. The CDR3 is made up of 13 amino acids. The 5'RACE template-switching step produced TCR cDNA and added a universal primer site and UMIs. TCRdb re-called the 5' RACE reads through MiXCR, storing one row per CDR3 protein. The sample holds 25,000 to 35,000 distinct CDR3 sequences, 3.5% to 5% seen once. Findings and limits, study-wide: Post-booster reappearance was seen for most primary-vaccination clones (about 96% CD4, roughly 91% CD8).

This clonotype was obtained from a man in his thirties or forties who received the YFV17D yellow fever vaccine. Sequences were derived from CD8+ T cells sorted from PBMCs, sampled 5 days after the yellow fever booster vaccination. The rearrangement uses TRBV6-5 and TRBJ2-3; D not certain. CDR3 in amino acids: CAMSRAEHDTQYF. Here the CDR3 DNA reads TGTGCCATGAGCCGGGCCGAGCACGATACGCAGTATTTT.